This T cell receptor beta chain appears in the sequencing data of a study of blood T cell repertoires in COVID-19 (dated by TCRdb to the early 2020s). About the full investigation: Collaborator samples came from the United States, Italy and Spain and covered acute and convalescent phases of COVID-19. The prospective study material was composed of cDNA or gDNA derived from T cells, B-cell-depleted T cells, or PBMCs. The dataset comprised deeply sampled blood TCRbeta repertoires from subjects exposed to, actively infected with, or recovered from COVID-19. The repertoires were made available in a free public database intended to serve as a resource for research on the immune response to SARS-CoV-2. Samples were obtained from the ongoing ImmuneRACE study (first 160 participants) and from some 1,300 subjects provided by 6 global collaborators. Nearly every sample came with metadata listing a de-identified subject ID, COVID-19 status, age in years and sex. Where available, HLA class I and class II types were taken from metadata supplied by the sample provider and were not determined by assay-based typing.

The research as a whole found: How much clinical and demographic metadata was included differed by source and by participant, and the metadata was provided uncurated.

TCRbeta CDR3 regions were amplified from genomic DNA using the immunoSEQ Assay, a bias-controlled multiplex PCR. The published analysis was carried out like this. The number of nucleated cells in each sample was estimated by amplification of reference gene primers within the assay. To quantify the absolute abundance of each unique TCRbeta CDR3 rearrangement, sequence reads were collapsed and filtered. For each sample, productive Simpson clonality was calculated as the square root of Simpson's diversity index across productive rearrangements. TCRdb mirrors the immuneACCESS table, restricted to in-frame sequences. Some clones are absent from its copies; in checked studies, under half trace to an unresolved V gene, and the reason for the others is unknown. V and J calls and clone size are as listed in that table; D and trimming were resolved from the DNA. The sample contains about 210,000 clones, roughly 86% of them found a single time. Of the sample, around 5.7% falls within the top ten clones.

Reading from cysteine to phenylalanine, the CDR3 counts 16 amino acids. Only CDR3 DNA is held: 48 bases, read in frame from base 1. Looking up the germline V gene yields CDR1 KGHSH and CDR2 LQKENI. Cut back by 2 bases and 2 bases, the V and J ends lie 14 bases apart. In the prospective study, participants were roughly 18 to 100 years old, resided in about two dozen geographic areas of the United States, and were enrolled through a virtual design. To assign participants to cohorts, the prospective study relied on clinical history that participants themselves reported in a screening survey and a study questionnaire. In the prospective study, mobile phlebotomists collected whole blood, serum and a nasopharyngeal or oropharyngeal swab from each participant. Over an approximately 2-month period, participants in the prospective study had the option of providing additional blood draws and questionnaires. Before DNA extraction, blood samples from the prospective study were shipped at room temperature or frozen.

The table lists this clone with a count of one. The antigen it binds to is not known. The sample holds no much larger clone one base away, and base qualities are not on file. Sequenced sample: PBMCs or T cells enriched from blood (not recorded which). This sequence uses TRBV18 and TRBJ2-3; the D gene assignment is ambiguous. The sequence derives from a man aged 35 to 55 with acute COVID-19. Here is the DNA: TGTGCCAGCTCACCATCGGTATCGCGGTCCACAGATACGCAGTATTTT. This is translated as CASSPSVSRSTDTQYF.